Listed below are T cell receptor beta chains from one sample, sequenced in a study of OX40 agonist ivuxolimab in advanced cancers. Sequencing was performed with immunoSEQ multiplex PCR; in TCRdb, only in-frame clones are kept and a portion is missing. The sample shows fewer than 80,000 clones, 70% to 90% of them seen only once. The sample was CD4+ or CD8+ T cells sorted from blood, taken in a trial of the OX40 agonist ivuxolimab. These receptors were obtained from an adult with an advanced solid tumor such as melanoma, head and neck, liver or kidney cancer. CDR3s include the opening cysteine and the closing phenylalanine or tryptophan. Each record gives: D gene, J gene, clone size, V gene, CDR3 DNA, CDR3 protein. A D gene is named only where the DNA matches it firmly. Size is omitted from some rows. Given values are once, few, many or a class for expanded clones.

d_gene: .
j_gene: TRBJ2-5
abundance: .
v_gene: TRBV28
CDR3nt: TGTGCCAGCAGGGCACCGAGTACGGAGACCCAGTACTTC
CDR3aa: CASRAPSTETQYF

d_gene: .
j_gene: TRBJ1-3
abundance: .
v_gene: TRBV5-5
CDR3nt: TGTGCCAGCAGCTGGAGGGAACAGCACTCTGGAAACACCATATATTTT
CDR3aa: CASSWREQHSGNTIYF

d_gene: TRBD2
j_gene: TRBJ2-2
abundance: once
v_gene: TRBV4-3
CDR3nt: TGCGCCAGCAGCGTGGCGGGGGGCACCGGGGAGCTGTTTTTT
CDR3aa: CASSVAGGTGELFF

d_gene: .
j_gene: TRBJ1-4
abundance: .
v_gene: TRBV30
CDR3nt: TGTGCCTGGACCGTGCGTAGAGGCCGCAATGAAAAACTGTTTTTT
CDR3aa: CAWTVRRGRNEKLFF

d_gene: .
j_gene: TRBJ1-1
abundance: .
v_gene: TRBV28
CDR3nt: TGTGCCAGCAGGGGGACATTTGAAGCTTTCTTT
CDR3aa: CASRGTFEAFF

d_gene: TRBD2
j_gene: TRBJ2-1
abundance: .
v_gene: TRBV13
CDR3nt: TGTGCCAGCAGCCCCCGGACTAGCGGGAGATTTTGGAATGAGCAGTTCTTC
CDR3aa: CASSPRTSGRFWNEQFF

d_gene: .
j_gene: TRBJ2-2
abundance: .
v_gene: TRBV5-1
CDR3nt: TGCGCCAGCAGCTTGACTGTGAACACCGGGGAGCTGTTTTTT
CDR3aa: CASSLTVNTGELFF

d_gene: .
j_gene: TRBJ1-5
abundance: few
v_gene: TRBV30
CDR3nt: TGTGCCTGGAGTGATAGCAATCAGCCCCAGCATTTT
CDR3aa: CAWSDSNQPQHF

d_gene: .
j_gene: TRBJ1-4
abundance: .
v_gene: TRBV6-1
CDR3nt: TGTGCCAGCTCCAGGGGTAATGAAAAACTGTTTTTT
CDR3aa: CASSRGNEKLFF

d_gene: .
j_gene: TRBJ2-7
abundance: .
v_gene: TRBV15
CDR3nt: TGTGCCACCAGCAGGGCCGGACAGAATTACGAGCAGTACTTC
CDR3aa: CATSRAGQNYEQYF

d_gene: .
j_gene: TRBJ2-1
abundance: .
v_gene: TRBV19
CDR3nt: TGTGCCAGTAGCCCGGGACAAAAGACCTGGGGCTCCTACAATGAGCAGTTCTTC
CDR3aa: CASSPGQKTWGSYNEQFF

d_gene: .
j_gene: TRBJ2-7
abundance: few
v_gene: TRBV6-5
CDR3nt: TGTGCCAGCACCAAGCTAGGGGTTACCTACGAGCAGTACTTC
CDR3aa: CASTKLGVTYEQYF